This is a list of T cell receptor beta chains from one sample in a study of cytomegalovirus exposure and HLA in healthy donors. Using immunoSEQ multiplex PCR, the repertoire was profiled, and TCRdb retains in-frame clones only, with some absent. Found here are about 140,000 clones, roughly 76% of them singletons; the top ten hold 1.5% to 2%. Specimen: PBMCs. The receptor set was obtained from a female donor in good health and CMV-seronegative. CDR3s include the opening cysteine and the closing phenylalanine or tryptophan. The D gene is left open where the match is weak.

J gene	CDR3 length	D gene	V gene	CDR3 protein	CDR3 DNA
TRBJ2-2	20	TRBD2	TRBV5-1	CASSLTQRSPGLAGSGELFF	TGCGCCAGCAGCTTGACCCAGAGATCGCCGGGACTAGCGGGGTCCGGGGAGCTGTTTTTT
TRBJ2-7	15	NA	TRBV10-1	CASSESPAGAYEQYF	TGCGCCAGCAGTGAGTCTCCGGCAGGGGCCTACGAGCAGTACTTC
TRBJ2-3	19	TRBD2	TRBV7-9	CASSLRPTTSGGATDTQYF	TGTGCCAGCAGCTTAAGGCCCACTACTAGCGGGGGGGCCACAGATACGCAGTATTTT
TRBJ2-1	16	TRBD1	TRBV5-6	CASSLAQGAVYNEQFF	TGTGCCAGCAGCTTGGCGCAGGGGGCAGTCTACAATGAGCAGTTCTTC
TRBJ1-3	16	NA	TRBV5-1	CASSLEQVRIGNTIYF	TGCGCCAGCAGCTTGGAGCAGGTCAGGATTGGAAACACCATATATTTT
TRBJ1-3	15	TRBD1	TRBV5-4	CASSLDRGTGNTIYF	TGTGCCAGCAGCTTGGACAGGGGGACTGGAAACACCATATATTTT
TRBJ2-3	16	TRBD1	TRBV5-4	CASSRPGTGGPDTQYF	TGTGCCAGCAGCCGGCCCGGGACAGGGGGCCCAGATACGCAGTATTTT
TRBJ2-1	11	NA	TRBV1	CTSGGYNEQFF	TGCACCAGCGGCGGCTACAATGAGCAGTTCTTC
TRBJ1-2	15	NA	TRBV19	CASSLADLRNYGYTF	TGTGCCAGTAGTTTGGCTGATCTTCGTAACTATGGCTACACCTTC
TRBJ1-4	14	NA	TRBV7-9	CASSLTGTNEKLFF	TGTGCCAGCAGCTTGACAGGAACTAATGAAAAACTGTTTTTT
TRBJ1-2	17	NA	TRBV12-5	CASGFRTEKPDKDGYTF	TGTGCTAGTGGTTTTCGGACAGAGAAACCGGACAAGGATGGCTACACCTTC
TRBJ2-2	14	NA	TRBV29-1	CSVGTHSNTGELFF	TGCAGCGTTGGGACTCATTCGAACACCGGGGAGCTGTTTTTT
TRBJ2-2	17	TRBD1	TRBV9	CASSVGGRGSNTGELFF	TGTGCCAGCAGCGTAGGCGGCAGGGGGAGCAACACCGGGGAGCTGTTTTTT
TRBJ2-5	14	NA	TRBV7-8	CASSLVPEHETQYF	TGTGCCAGCAGCTTAGTCCCAGAACATGAGACCCAGTACTTC
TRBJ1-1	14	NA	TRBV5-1	CASSSYSGTNEAFF	TGCGCCAGCAGCTCCTACTCCGGGACAAATGAAGCTTTCTTT
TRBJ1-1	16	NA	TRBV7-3	CASSLGTHSHNTEAFF	TGTGCCAGCAGCTTAGGCACCCACAGCCACAACACTGAAGCTTTCTTT
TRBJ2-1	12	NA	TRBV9	CASSPPEGHRFF	TGTGCCAGCAGCCCCCCGGAGGGCCACCGGTTCTTC
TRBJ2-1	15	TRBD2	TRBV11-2	CASSLGGSSYNEQFF	TGTGCCAGCAGCTTAGGCGGGAGCTCCTACAATGAGCAGTTCTTC
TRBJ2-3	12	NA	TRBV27	CASSLGWDTQYF	TGTGCCAGCAGTTTGGGCTGGGATACGCAGTATTTT
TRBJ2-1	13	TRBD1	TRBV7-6	CASSPRQGGEQFF	TGTGCCAGCAGCCCCAGACAGGGTGGAGAGCAGTTCTTC